This T cell receptor (beta chain) was sequenced during a study of siplizumab effects on memory and regulatory T cells. Study-wide results and caveats: The study did not confirm that proliferating Tregs from siplizumab cultures were suppressive. Siplizumab significantly reduced alloreactive sequences traceable to unstimulated CD4+ memory cells.

Of note for this clone: The target antigen is unknown.

Produced via immunoSEQ multiplex PCR; TCRdb's table is partial and in-frame only. Among more than 75,000 clones listed, roughly 97% were seen once. Trimming cost V 5 bases and J 2 bases, with 10 bases left between them. The CDR3 contains 14 residues. Germline V gives CDR1 MNHNS, CDR2 SASEGT. TEMRA, effector memory, memory and naive subsets, all unstimulated, were sequenced in a few donor pairs. The sample consisted of naive CD4+ T cells sorted from blood. The chain recombines TRBV6-1 with TRBJ1-5; D uncertain. The sequence was obtained from a human donor in good health. This CDR3 is CASSHTSGNQPQHF. The DNA for the CDR3 is TGTGCCAGCAGTCACACTTCAGGCAATCAGCCCCAGCATTTT.